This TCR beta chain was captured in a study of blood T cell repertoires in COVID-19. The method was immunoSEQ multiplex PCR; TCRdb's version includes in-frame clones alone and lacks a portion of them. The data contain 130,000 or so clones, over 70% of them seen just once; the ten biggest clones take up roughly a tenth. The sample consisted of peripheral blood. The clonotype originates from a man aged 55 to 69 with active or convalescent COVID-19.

The CDR3 DNA sequence: TGTGCCAGCAGCACCCGGACTAGCGGGTTCCAAGAGACCCAGTACTTC. Amino acids: CASSTRTSGFQETQYF. This chain uses TRBV5-8 with TRBJ2-5, with 11 bases lining up with TRBD2. Per germline, CDR1 SGHTS and CDR2 YDEGEE. The CDR3 covers 16 residues. V was clipped by 4 bases and J by 1 base; unmatched bases: 6.